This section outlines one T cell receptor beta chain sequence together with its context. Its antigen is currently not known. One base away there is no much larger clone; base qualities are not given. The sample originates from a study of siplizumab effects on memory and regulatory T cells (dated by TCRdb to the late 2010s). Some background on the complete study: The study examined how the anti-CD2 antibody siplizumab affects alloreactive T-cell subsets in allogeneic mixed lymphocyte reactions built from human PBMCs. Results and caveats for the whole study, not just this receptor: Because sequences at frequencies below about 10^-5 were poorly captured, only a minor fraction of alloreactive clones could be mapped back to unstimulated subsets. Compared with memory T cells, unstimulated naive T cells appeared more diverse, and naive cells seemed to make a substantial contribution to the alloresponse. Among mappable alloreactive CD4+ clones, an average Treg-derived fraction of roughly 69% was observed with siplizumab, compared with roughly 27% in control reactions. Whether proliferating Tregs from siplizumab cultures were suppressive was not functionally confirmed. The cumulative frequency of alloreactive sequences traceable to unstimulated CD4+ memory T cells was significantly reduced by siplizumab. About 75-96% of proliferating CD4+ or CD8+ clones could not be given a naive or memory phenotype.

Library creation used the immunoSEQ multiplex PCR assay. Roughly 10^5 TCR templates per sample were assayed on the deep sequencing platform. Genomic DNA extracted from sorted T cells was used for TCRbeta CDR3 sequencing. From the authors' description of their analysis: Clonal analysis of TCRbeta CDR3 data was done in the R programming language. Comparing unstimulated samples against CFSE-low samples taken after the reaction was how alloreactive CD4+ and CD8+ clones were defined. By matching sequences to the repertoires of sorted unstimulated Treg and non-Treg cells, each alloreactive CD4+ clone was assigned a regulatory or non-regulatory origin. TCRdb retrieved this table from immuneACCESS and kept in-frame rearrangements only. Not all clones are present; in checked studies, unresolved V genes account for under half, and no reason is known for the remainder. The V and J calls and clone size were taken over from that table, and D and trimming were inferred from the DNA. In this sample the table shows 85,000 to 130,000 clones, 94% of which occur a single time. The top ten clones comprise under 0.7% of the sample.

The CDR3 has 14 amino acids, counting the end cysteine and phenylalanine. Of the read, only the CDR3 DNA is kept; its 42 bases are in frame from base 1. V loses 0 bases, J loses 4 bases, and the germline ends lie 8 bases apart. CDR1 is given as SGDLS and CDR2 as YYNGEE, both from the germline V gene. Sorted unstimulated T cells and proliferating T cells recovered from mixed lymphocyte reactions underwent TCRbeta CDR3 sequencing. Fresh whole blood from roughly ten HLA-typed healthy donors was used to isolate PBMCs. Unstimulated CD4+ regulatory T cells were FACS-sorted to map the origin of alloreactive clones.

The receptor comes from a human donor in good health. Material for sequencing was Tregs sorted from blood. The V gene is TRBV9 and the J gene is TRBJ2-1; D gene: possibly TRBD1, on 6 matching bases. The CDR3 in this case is CASSVVDSYNEQFF. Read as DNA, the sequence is TGTGCCAGCAGCGTAGTGGACAGTTACAATGAGCAGTTCTTC.